A single sample gave rise to the 22 T cell receptor beta chains below, sequenced in a study of a mutant IDH1 vaccine in newly diagnosed glioma (TCRdb year 2021). Library generation was performed with the immunoSEQ multiplex PCR assay. TCRdb provides this immuneACCESS table in a form limited to in-frame rearrangements. Some clones are lacking; in checked studies, under half of them reflect an unresolved V gene, and why the rest are absent is not known. The sample profile shows about 56,000 clones; 60% to 80% of them were found once. The ten largest clones capture around 5% of the sample. The time point label, as the study defines it: week 47, end of study. Each vaccine dose was 300 ug of a 20-mer mutant IDH1 peptide in Montanide, given subcutaneously with topical imiquimod. Their target antigens are unknown. Source: PBMCs, taken from a glioma patient whose treatment included an IDH1 peptide vaccine. The source of these receptors is a man aged 50 or older with glioma.

The rearrangement links TRBV27 to TRBJ1-1; D is perhaps TRBD1 (5 bases). The germline V and J ends were trimmed by 6 bases and 4 bases, with 18 bases remaining between them. CDR3 size: 15 residues. Germline V gene lookup returns CDR1 MNHEY and CDR2 SMNVEV (reference sequence). Written as DNA, the CDR3 is TGTGCCAGCAGGCAGGTCGGGCGGGGGGTCACTGAAGCTTTCTTT. This codes for CASRQVGRGVTEAFF.

The gene calls are TRBV20-1 and TRBJ2-1; D ambiguous. Germline V CDR1 and CDR2: DFQATT, SNEGSKA (reference sequence). The CDR3 loop spans 10 amino acids. V was trimmed by 8 bases and J by 14 bases, leaving 16 bases between them. The CDR3 DNA reads TGCAGTAGACCCGGCCCAGATGAGTTCTTC. Encoded protein: CSRPGPDEFF.

V is TRBV6-4 and J is TRBJ1-1; no clear D gene. The CDR3 extends over 14 amino acids. V gave up 6 bases and J gave up 5 bases, with 16 bases separating them. The germline CDR1 and CDR2 sequences are MRHNA and SNTAGT. The CDR3 nucleotides are TGTGCCAGCAGCCAGTCAAGAGGGCAAACTGAAGCTTTCTTT. Its protein product is CASSQSRGQTEAFF.

This sequence joins TRBV9 and TRBJ1-1, with D possibly being TRBD1 (6 bases). This CDR3 is built from 14 residues. Germline V lookup: CDR1 SGDLS, CDR2 YYNGEE. V was clipped by 4 bases and J by 6 bases, with 16 bases between them. The CDR3 nucleotides are TGTGCCAGCAGCTCCGGGACATCGGGGCCTGAAGCTTTCTTT. It encodes CASSSGTSGPEAFF.

The CDR3 sequence: CASSLGDTLNYGYTF. CDR3 DNA: TGTGCCAGCAGCTTAGGGGACACCTTAAACTATGGCTACACCTTC. This chain uses TRBV7-2 with TRBJ1-2, with D possibly TRBD1 on 6 matching bases. The CDR3 covers 15 residues. Germline CDR1 and CDR2: SGHTA and FQGNSA. Deletions cut 1 base from V and 2 bases from J, with 11 bases between.

The J gene is TRBJ2-7, the V gene TRBV5-1; TRBD1 agrees at 8 bases. CDR3 size: 14 residues. Germline lookup yields CDR1 SGHRS and CDR2 YFSETQ. The junction had 4 bases not matched to a gene; V was cut back by 0 bases and J by 5 bases. In DNA form, the CDR3 reads TGCGCCAGCAGCTTGGGGGACAGGCTCCACGAGCAGTACTTC. Translated: CASSLGDRLHEQYF.

This clone has a handful of counts. This chain joins TRBV6-5 and TRBJ1-5; D ambiguous. The CDR3 has 15 amino acids. V shed 0 bases and J shed 4 bases, with 10 bases lying between them. Germline assignment: CDR1 MNHEY and CDR2 SVGAGI. The CDR3 sequence is CASSYSAGGNQPQHF. CDR3 sequence (DNA): TGTGCCAGCAGTTACTCGGCAGGTGGGAATCAGCCCCAGCATTTT.

This clone was seen a handful of times. This rearrangement joins TRBV19 to TRBJ1-5; the D is unclear. The CDR3 loop spans 15 amino acids. Germline V CDR1 and CDR2: LNHDA, SQIVND (reference sequence). With 8 bases removed from V and 2 bases from J, the gap between germline ends came to 16 bases. The CDR3 region has the DNA TGTGCCAGTGCGGTAGGGTACCGGGGCAATCAGCCCCAGCATTTT. It yields the protein CASAVGYRGNQPQHF.

The chain is built from TRBV14 and TRBJ2-1; 10 bases are a match to TRBD2. Trimming took 1 base from V and 7 from J; bases not matched to a gene: 10. Germline V gene lookup returns CDR1 SGHDN and CDR2 FVKESK. The CDR3 loop spans 17 amino acids. CDR3 nucleotide sequence: TGTGCCAGCAGCCAAGTATCGCTAGCGGGGGAACGTAATGAGCAGTTCTTC. This encodes CASSQVSLAGERNEQFF. Supplemented by reference TRBV14 and TRBJ2-1, the full variable domain reads EAGVTQFPSHSVIEKGQTVTLRCDPISGHDNLYWYRRVMGKEIKFLLHFVKESKQDESGMPNNRFLAERTGGTYSTLKVQPAELEDSGVYFCASSQVSLAGERNEQFFGPGTRLTVL.

The rearrangement uses TRBV7-3 and TRBJ2-7; D remains ambiguous. The CDR3 extends over 15 amino acids. Germline V lookup: CDR1 SGHTA, CDR2 FQGTGA. V was pared by 2 bases and J by 0 bases, with 11 bases between. The CDR3 spells CASSLEARPSYEQYF. The CDR3 region has the DNA TGTGCCAGCAGCTTAGAGGCTAGACCCTCCTACGAGCAGTACTTC.

The chain joins TRBV6-6 to TRBJ1-3; D call uncertain. Trimming removed 7 bases at V and 0 bases at J, with 10 bases between. Germline V gives CDR1 MNHNY, CDR2 SVGAGI (reference sequence). The CDR3 has 14 amino acids. CDR3 region: CASTAWSSGNTIYF. CDR3 nucleotide sequence: TGTGCCAGCACCGCGTGGAGCTCTGGAAACACCATATATTTT.

The rearrangement uses TRBV6-5 and TRBJ2-7; 14 bases map to TRBD2. J was trimmed by 6 bases and V by 10 bases; bases with no gene match: 8. The CDR3 has 14 amino acids. Germline V CDR1 and CDR2: MNHEY, SVGAGI. CDR3 nucleotides: TGTGCCATTCATAGACTAGCGGGGGGGCCCGAGCAGTACTTC. This encodes CAIHRLAGGPEQYF.

The rearrangement uses TRBV7-6 and TRBJ1-1; D is unresolved. Trimming took off 3 bases at V and 6 bases at J, with 8 bases between the two ends. Germline V lookup: CDR1 SGHVS, CDR2 FNYEAQ. The CDR3 loop spans 12 amino acids. This chain's CDR3 is CASSFLGSEAFF. The CDR3 coding sequence is TGTGCCAGCAGCTTCCTGGGCTCTGAAGCTTTCTTT.

V gene TRBV5-1 combines with J gene TRBJ2-1; D might be TRBD1 (6 bases). Trimming shortened V by 0 bases and J by 5 bases, and 18 bases separated the two germline ends. The CDR3 spans 17 residues. Germline CDR1 is SGHRS and CDR2 is YFSETQ. CDR3 coding DNA: TGCGCCAGCAGCTTGGTGGGGATTAAACAGGGTAACAATGAGCAGTTCTTC. Amino acids: CASSLVGIKQGNNEQFF.

This clone was seen a handful of times. The rearrangement uses TRBV7-9 and TRBJ1-5; D remains unclear. Germline V gives CDR1 SEHNR, CDR2 FQNEAQ (reference sequence). V was pared by 3 bases and J by 2 bases, with 8 bases between. The CDR3 loop spans 14 amino acids. CDR3 loop: CASSLGKGNQPQHF. DNA of the CDR3: TGTGCCAGCAGCTTGGGGAAGGGCAATCAGCCCCAGCATTTT. Variable domain in full (rest from reference TRBV7-9 and TRBJ1-5): DTGVSQNPRHKITKRGQNVTFRCDPISEHNRLYWYRQTLGQGPEFLTYFQNEAQLEKSRLLSDRFSAERPKGSFSTLEIQRTEQGDSAMYLCASSLGKGNQPQHFGDGTRLSIL.

Only a few counts were recorded for this clone. The gene calls are TRBV14 and TRBJ2-3; 7 nucleotides align to TRBD1. Per the germline V gene, CDR1 is SGHDN and CDR2 is FVKESK. This CDR3 region has 17 residues. J lost 1 base, V lost 1 base, and 8 bases had no gene match. CDR3 bases: TGTGCCAGCAGCCAAGCTCGGGGAACAGGGGGCACAGATACGCAGTATTTT. It encodes CASSQARGTGGTDTQYF.

The gene calls are TRBV9 and TRBJ1-2, with 7 bases that match TRBD1. Germline V gene data show CDR1 as SGDLS and CDR2 as YYNGEE. Germline trimming cut 3 bases from V and 2 bases from J; bases unmatched to any gene: 1. CDR3 length equals 13 residues. The DNA of the CDR3 is TGTGCCAGCAGCGCGACAGGGAACTATGGCTACACCTTC. The encoded protein is CASSATGNYGYTF.

The rearrangement joins TRBV5-4 to TRBJ2-1; TRBD2 agrees at 12 bases. The CDR3 is 16 residues long. The germline V gene has CDR1 SGHNT and CDR2 YYREEE (reference sequence). J lost 5 bases, V lost 2 bases, and 5 bases had no gene match. The CDR3 protein is CASSLRLAGANNEQFF. CDR3 DNA: TGTGCCAGCAGCTTAAGACTAGCGGGGGCCAACAATGAGCAGTTCTTC.

In DNA, the CDR3 is TGTGCCAGCAGCTTAGATAGGACGAACACTGAAGCTTTCTTT. Residues: CASSLDRTNTEAFF. This chain uses TRBV7-8 with TRBJ1-1, with D hard to call. The CDR3 runs 14 residues. Germline CDR1 and CDR2: SGHVS and FQNEAQ. Trimming cost V 1 base and J 1 base, with 7 bases left between them. Filled out from reference TRBV7-8 and TRBJ1-1, the complete variable domain reads GAGVSQSPRYKVAKRGQDVALRCDPISGHVSLFWYQQALGQGPEFLTYFQNEAQLDKSGLPSDRFFAERPEGSVSTLKIQRTQQEDSAVYLCASSLDRTNTEAFFGQGTRLTVV.

The chain combines TRBV29-1 with TRBJ1-1, with TRBD1 matching over 8 bases. CDR3 length: 12 residues. The junction had 5 bases not matched to a gene; V was cut back by 6 bases and J by 5 bases. CDR1 is SQVTM, CDR2 ANQGSEA, per germline. CDR3: CSVDGQGTEAFF. The CDR3 nucleotides read TGCAGCGTCGACGGACAGGGAACTGAAGCTTTCTTT.

The chain links TRBV2 to TRBJ2-7, with 7 bases aligning to TRBD1. From germline, CDR1 is SNHLY and CDR2 FYNNEI. CDR3 size: 18 residues. After removal of 3 bases from V and 2 bases from J, the junction contained 16 bases not matched to a gene. Here the CDR3 DNA reads TGTGCCAGCAGTGAGCTTCCCTCCGGGCAGGGGGTGGCCTACGAGCAGTACTTC. It translates to CASSELPSGQGVAYEQYF.

The chain joins TRBV25-1 to TRBJ2-5; 12 bases map to TRBD2. The ends lost 5 bases at V and 5 bases at J; junction bases unmatched: 6. The CDR3 loop spans 15 amino acids. Germline CDR1 is MGHDK and CDR2 is SYGVNS. The CDR3 DNA sequence: TGTGCCAGCAGTTCACTAGCGGGGGGCCGGGAGACCCAGTACTTC. Amino acid sequence: CASSSLAGGRETQYF. Drawing the rest from reference TRBV25-1 and TRBJ2-5, the complete variable domain is EADIYQTPRYLVIGTGKKITLECSQTMGHDKMYWYQQDPGMELHLIHYSYGVNSTEKGDLSSESTVSRIRTEHFPLTLESARPSHTSQYLCASSSLAGGRETQYFGPGTRLLVL.